One sample yielded the 22 T cell receptor beta chains listed below, sequenced in a study of blood T cell repertoires in COVID-19. Some clones are missing from TCRdb's copy, which holds only in-frame ones; the method was immunoSEQ multiplex PCR. The sample contains roughly 100,000 clones, about nine tenths of which appear only once. Material: peripheral blood. These receptors all come from a human donor with active COVID-19. The donor label of this sample is uncertain.

The chain joins TRBV5-1 to TRBJ2-1; TRBD2 agrees at 8 bases. V dropped 4 bases and J dropped 6; count of bases not matched to a gene: 6. This CDR3 is built from 14 residues. The germline gives CDR1 SGHRS, CDR2 YFSETQ. The CDR3 DNA sequence: TGCGCCAGCAGCCCGGGACTAGGTTTCAATGAGCAGTTCTTC. Its translation is CASSPGLGFNEQFF.

V and J are TRBV14 and TRBJ1-3, with D maybe TRBD1 (5 bases). The CDR3 loop spans 17 amino acids. The V and J ends lost 4 bases and 0 bases respectively, with 16 bases between them. Looked up from germline, CDR1 is SGHDN and CDR2 is FVKESK. CDR3 sequence reads: CASSPPGGIFSGNTIYF. The CDR3 nucleotides read TGTGCCAGCAGCCCCCCGGGGGGGATTTTCTCTGGAAACACCATATATTTT. Looking up the rest from reference TRBV14 and TRBJ1-3 gives the full variable domain: EAGVTQFPSHSVIEKGQTVTLRCDPISGHDNLYWYRRVMGKEIKFLLHFVKESKQDESGMPNNRFLAERTGGTYSTLKVQPAELEDSGVYFCASSPPGGIFSGNTIYFGEGSWLTVV.

The chain recombines TRBV7-8 with TRBJ2-5; no reliable D call. The CDR3 extends over 13 amino acids. Germline assignment: CDR1 SGHVS and CDR2 FQNEAQ. Deletions cut 5 bases from V and 1 base from J, with 8 bases between. This CDR3 reads CASSEQFQETQYF. CDR3 nucleotide sequence: TGTGCCAGCAGCGAACAGTTCCAAGAGACCCAGTACTTC.

This chain links TRBV20-1 with TRBJ2-2, with a possible D match to TRBD2 (6 bases). The V end was cut by 3 bases, the J end by 4 bases, with 12 bases between. CDR3 length: 14 amino acids. The germline V gene encodes CDR1 DFQATT and CDR2 SNEGSKA (reference sequence). The CDR3 loop is CSASSQGGTGELFF. In DNA, the CDR3 is TGCAGTGCTAGTTCCCAGGGAGGCACCGGGGAGCTGTTTTTT.

The chain employs TRBV3-1 (or the pseudogene TRBV3-2) and TRBJ2-3; 9 nucleotides match TRBD2. Germline assignment: CDR1 LGHDT and CDR2 YNNKEL (reference sequence). This CDR3 contains 14 residues. Trimming removed 3 bases from V and 4 bases from J; junction bases left unmatched: 2. The CDR3 protein is CASSQRGGPDTQYF. DNA for the CDR3: TGTGCCAGCAGCCAGCGGGGGGGCCCAGATACGCAGTATTTT.

This clone was counted once. This rearrangement joins TRBV4-1 to TRBJ1-4; TRBD1 matches 10 bases. Germline CDR1 and CDR2: MGHRA and YSYEKL. Trimming took 4 bases from V and 8 from J; bases not matched to a gene: 10. The CDR3 has 16 residues. The CDR3 reads CASSPAPGTGEEKLFF. DNA of the CDR3: TGCGCCAGCAGCCCCGCCCCCGGGACAGGGGAGGAAAAACTGTTTTTT.

The chain links TRBV9 to TRBJ2-3; perhaps TRBD1 as D (6 bases). There are 15 residues in the CDR3. Germline loops: CDR1 SGDLS, CDR2 YYNGEE. Trimming removed 4 bases at V and 6 bases at J, with 18 bases between. The CDR3 reads CASSPQGLFRDTQYF. The CDR3 DNA reads TGTGCCAGCAGCCCCCAGGGGCTATTCCGCGATACGCAGTATTTT.

The gene calls are TRBV19 and TRBJ2-1; D remains ambiguous. The CDR3 runs 13 residues. The germline V gene has CDR1 LNHDA and CDR2 SQIVND (reference sequence). V shed 3 bases and J shed 4 bases, with 7 bases lying between them. DNA of the CDR3: TGTGCCAGTAGTATGGCCTTATACAATGAGCAGTTCTTC. The encoded protein is CASSMALYNEQFF.

The V call is TRBV19, the J call TRBJ1-3, with 12 nucleotides matching TRBD1. The CDR3 has 16 residues. V lost 8 bases and J lost 0; bases outside the gene matches: 5. Germline lookup yields CDR1 LNHDA and CDR2 SQIVND (reference sequence). Here the CDR3 reads CASAGQGAFSGNTIYF. DNA for the CDR3: TGTGCCAGTGCGGGACAGGGGGCGTTCTCTGGAAACACCATATATTTT.

The CDR3 loop is CASSQDSRVEQYF. The DNA of the CDR3 is TGTGCCAGCAGCCAAGATTCCAGGGTCGAGCAGTACTTC. The chain recombines TRBV3-1 (or the pseudogene TRBV3-2) with TRBJ2-7; the D gene is possibly TRBD1 (5 bases). Trimming took 0 bases from V and 6 from J, leaving 9 bases between them. The CDR3 is 13 residues long. Germline CDR1 reads LGHDT; CDR2 reads YNNKEL (reference sequence).

As DNA, the CDR3 is TGTGCCAGCAGCTCCGGGTTAAGCGGTCGACAACCAACGGAGACCCAGTACTTC. Protein: CASSSGLSGRQPTETQYF. The chain is built from TRBV5-5 and TRBJ2-5, with a possible D match to TRBD2 (5 bases). V was trimmed by 3 bases and J by 5 bases, leaving 26 bases between them. CDR3 length: 18 amino acids. Germline V gene lookup returns CDR1 SGHKS and CDR2 YYEKEE (reference sequence).

The rearrangement joins TRBV24-1 to TRBJ2-1, with TRBD1 identical over 7 bases. The V gene's germline CDR1 is KGHDR and CDR2 SFDVKD. CDR3 length: 15 residues. Losses at the gene ends were 4 bases for V and 4 bases for J; bases not matched to a gene: 6. CDR3 in DNA: TGTGCCACCAGTGACCCCGGGACAGCGTACAATGAGCAGTTCTTC. This codes for CATSDPGTAYNEQFF.

The chain uses TRBV11-2 and TRBJ1-1, with D maybe TRBD1 (5 bases). V was cut by 0 bases and J by 7 bases, with 9 bases left in between. Germline CDR1 reads SGHAT; CDR2 reads FQNNGV. This CDR3 spans 13 amino acids. CDR3 in amino acids: CASSLDIQGEAFF. CDR3 nucleotides: TGTGCCAGCAGCTTAGACATCCAGGGTGAAGCTTTCTTT.

V gene TRBV28 combines with J gene TRBJ2-7; tentatively, D is TRBD1 (7 bases). The CDR3 spans 15 residues. Between the trimmed V and J ends, which lost 5 bases and 3 bases, there was a span of 17 bases. Germline V gene data show CDR1 as MDHEN and CDR2 as SYDVKM. The CDR3 region is CASSVSGDSHYEQYF. The CDR3 DNA reads as TGTGCCAGCAGTGTCTCGGGGGACAGCCACTACGAGCAGTACTTC. The full variable domain, completed using reference TRBV28 and TRBJ2-7, is DVKVTQSSRYLVKRTGEKVFLECVQDMDHENMFWYRQDPGLGLRLIYFSYDVKMKEKGDIPEGYSVSREKKERFSLILESASTNQTSMYLCASSVSGDSHYEQYFGPGTRLTVT.

The chain employs TRBV28 and TRBJ1-1; D remains ambiguous. V was pared by 7 bases and J by 8 bases, with 11 bases between. The CDR3 is 11 residues long. CDR1 and CDR2 (germline): MDHEN, SYDVKM. For the CDR3, the DNA is TGTGCCAGCAATTATCAGGAAGAAGCTTTCTTT. This translates into CASNYQEEAFF.

This chain connects TRBV6-6 to TRBJ1-5, with 10 bases aligning to TRBD1. Germline V lookup: CDR1 MNHNY, CDR2 SVGAGI (reference sequence). The CDR3 runs 15 residues. V trimming: 2 bases; J trimming: 2 bases; junction bases outside the gene matches: 0. The CDR3 is CASSYGQGGNQPQHF. CDR3 nucleotides: TGTGCCAGCAGTTACGGACAGGGGGGCAATCAGCCCCAGCATTTT.

The rearrangement joins TRBV7-9 to TRBJ1-4; 9 bases map to TRBD1. V gave up 4 bases and J gave up 7 bases; unmatched junction bases: 4. Germline V gene data show CDR1 as SEHNR and CDR2 as FQNEAQ (reference sequence). CDR3 length equals 14 residues. Here the CDR3 reads CASSSGTGPEKLFF. CDR3 in DNA: TGTGCCAGCAGCTCTGGGACAGGGCCTGAAAAACTGTTTTTT.

J is TRBJ1-2 and V is TRBV5-6; D gene uncertain. V gave up 5 bases and J gave up 4 bases, with 18 bases separating them. This CDR3 is built from 15 residues. Germline assignment: CDR1 SGHDT and CDR2 YYEEEE. CDR3 DNA sequence: TGTGCCAGCAGTTACAAGTCAGCTGGACTCTATGGCTACACCTTC. Amino acids: CASSYKSAGLYGYTF.

The chain has TRBV12-5 and TRBJ2-2; 12 nucleotides match TRBD1. This CDR3 spans 15 amino acids. CDR1 LGHNT and CDR2 FRNRAP come from the germline V gene. The CDR3 sequence: CAPGSGQGAPGELFF. The CDR3 DNA follows: TGTGCGCCGGGATCGGGACAGGGGGCCCCCGGGGAGCTGTTTTTT. Full variable domain (missing parts from reference TRBV12-5 and TRBJ2-2): DARVTQTPRHKVTEMGQEVTMRCQPILGHNTVFWYRQTMMQGLELLAYFRNRAPLDDSGMPKDRFSAEMPDATLATLKIQPSEPRDSAVYFCAPGSGQGAPGELFFGEGSRLTVL.

The V gene is TRBV5-8, the J gene TRBJ2-1; 12 bases fit TRBD2. Germline CDR1 SGHTS, CDR2 YDEGEE. V shed 0 bases and J 4 bases; nucleotides not matched to a gene: 5. The CDR3 is 17 amino acids. This CDR3 reads CASSLAGTSGSYNEQFF. CDR3 nucleotides: TGTGCCAGCAGCTTGGCCGGGACTAGCGGGTCTTACAATGAGCAGTTCTTC. Filled out from reference TRBV5-8 and TRBJ2-1, the complete variable domain reads EAGVTQSPTHLIKTRGQQATLRCSPISGHTSVYWYQQALGLGLQFLLWYDEGEERNRGNFPPRFSGRQFPNYSSELNVNALELEDSALYLCASSLAGTSGSYNEQFFGPGTRLTVL.

This sequence joins TRBV10-1 and TRBJ2-5; D possibly corresponds to TRBD2 (6 bases). Trimming took 8 bases from V and 6 from J, leaving 22 bases between them. CDR1 and CDR2 from the germline V gene are WNHNN and SYGVQD (reference sequence). The CDR3 length is 15 residues. The CDR3 is CASPSRRGEGKTQYF. DNA of the CDR3: TGCGCCAGCCCCTCAAGGCGGGGCGAAGGAAAGACCCAGTACTTC.

As for this clone: Germline is not matched at one junction end, which may reflect a read error. The rearrangement links TRBV9 to TRBJ2-3; 8 bases align to TRBD2. Germline CDR1 and CDR2: SGDLS and YYNGEE. The CDR3 totals 16 residues. CDR3 residues: CARSAGGGPSTDTQYF. The CDR3 DNA follows: TGTGCCCGCAGCGCCGGGGGGGGGCCCAGCACAGATACGCAGTATTTT.